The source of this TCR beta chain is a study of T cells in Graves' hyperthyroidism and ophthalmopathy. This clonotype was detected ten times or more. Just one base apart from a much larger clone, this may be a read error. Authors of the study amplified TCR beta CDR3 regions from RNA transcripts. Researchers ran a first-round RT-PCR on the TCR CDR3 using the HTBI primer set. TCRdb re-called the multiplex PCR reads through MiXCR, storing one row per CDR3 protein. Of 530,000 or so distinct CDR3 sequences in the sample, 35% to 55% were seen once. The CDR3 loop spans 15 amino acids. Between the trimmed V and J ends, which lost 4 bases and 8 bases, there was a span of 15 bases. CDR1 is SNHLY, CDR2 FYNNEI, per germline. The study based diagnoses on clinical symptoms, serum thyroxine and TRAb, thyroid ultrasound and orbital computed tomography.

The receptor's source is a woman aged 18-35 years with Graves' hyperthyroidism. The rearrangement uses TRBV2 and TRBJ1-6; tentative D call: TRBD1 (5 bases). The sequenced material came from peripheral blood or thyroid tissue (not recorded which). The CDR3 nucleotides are TGTGCCAGCAGTGGAGAAGACAGTAGGGATTCACCCCTCCACTTT. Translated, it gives CASSGEDSRDSPLHF.